This T cell receptor (beta chain) stems from a study of blood T cell repertoires in COVID-19 (TCRdb year 2020). With respect to the entire study: Samples covering the acute and convalescent phases of COVID-19 were provided by collaborators in the United States, Italy and Spain. Nearly every sample came with metadata listing a de-identified subject ID, COVID-19 status, age in years and sex. The samples were drawn from two sources: the first 160 participants of the ongoing ImmuneRACE study, and over 1,000 subjects contributed by 6 global collaborators. The prospective study material was composed of cDNA or gDNA derived from T cells, B-cell-depleted T cells, or PBMCs. Deeply sampled blood TCRbeta repertoires from subjects exposed to, actively infected with, or recovered from COVID-19 were included in the dataset. The repertoires were released in a freely available public database intended as a resource for research on the immune response to SARS-CoV-2. Where available, HLA class I and class II types were obtained from metadata supplied by the sample provider rather than from assay-based typing.

The immunoSEQ Assay, a bias-controlled multiplex PCR, was used to amplify TCRbeta CDR3 regions from genomic DNA. As for how the authors treated the data: Nucleated cell counts per sample were estimated from amplification of reference gene primers within the assay. To quantify the absolute abundance of each unique TCRbeta CDR3 rearrangement, sequence reads were collapsed and filtered. For each sample, productive Simpson clonality was calculated as the square root of Simpson's diversity index over productive rearrangements. The source is immuneACCESS, and TCRdb retained only in-frame sequences with V and J called. Part of the clones is not carried over; for the studies checked, unresolved V genes explain less than half of this, and the remainder is unexplained. V, J and clone size were drawn from that table, and D and trimming were deduced from the DNA. The sample includes under 80,000 clones, with less than 90% observed a single time. The ten biggest clones cover 3.5% to 5.5% of the sample.

Each collaborating institution followed its own protocols to collect whole blood in K2EDTA tubes. For TCRbeta analysis, collaborators shipped samples in one of three forms: frozen whole blood, isolated PBMCs, or DNA extracted from either of those sample types. Comments on this clone: The antigen it binds to is not known. There are no base qualities to consult, and no much larger clone falls within one base.

The study at large found these results: Clinical and demographic metadata were provided uncurated, with the amount varying by source and participant.

Input material: peripheral blood. The sequence derives from a man aged 50-60 years with active COVID-19.

The CDR3 sequence is CASSGGLAGNIQYF. The sequence in DNA is TGTGCCAGCAGCGGGGGACTAGCGGGGAACATTCAGTACTTC. Recombination connected TRBV5-4 to TRBJ2-4; 13 bases in the junction line up with TRBD2. Clipping removes 4 bases from V and 7 bases from J, with 2 as the unmatched junction base count. From the cysteine through the phenylalanine, the CDR3 covers 14 amino acids. The kept DNA is CDR3 alone, 42 bases in frame from the first base. CDR1 and CDR2 (SGHNT, YYREEE) derive from the germline V gene (reference sequence).